Presented here are 20 T cell receptor beta chains from one specimen sequenced in a study. In TCRdb, the 5' RACE reads were re-called with MiXCR into one record per CDR3 protein. The sample carries roughly 40,000 distinct CDR3 sequences, 25% to 35% recorded once. Sequenced material: memory CD4+ T cells sorted from a lymph node. Subset reported: memory CD4+ T cells, CD4+CD45RO+CD25-. The receptors shown here come from a female donor with breast cancer.

V gene TRBV10-3 combines with J gene TRBJ2-1; D possibly uses TRBD1 or TRBD2 (6 bases each). Trimming pared 8 bases from V and 1 base from J, leaving 12 bases between. CDR3 length equals 14 residues. Germline V CDR1 and CDR2: ENHRY, SYGVKD. The CDR3 coding sequence is TGTGCCATCCACGGGGGCCTATCCTACAATGAGCAGTTCTTC. Translated, it gives CAIHGGLSYNEQFF.

This clonotype was detected a few times. A read error may be the cause here, since a much bigger clone is one base away. The rearrangement joins TRBV5-1 to TRBJ2-2, with 9 bases matching TRBD1. This CDR3 has 16 amino acids. V dropped 4 bases and J dropped 6; count of bases not matched to a gene: 10. CDR1 SGHRS and CDR2 YFSETQ come from the germline V gene. CDR3 in amino acids: CASSVVQGAGSGELFF. The CDR3 DNA reads TGCGCCAGCAGCGTAGTACAGGGGGCAGGCTCCGGGGAGCTGTTTTTT.

Only one count was recorded for this clonotype. Because it lacks the conserved phenylalanine or tryptophan at the end, this CDR3 is likely a read error. The J gene is TRBJ2-1, the V gene TRBV6-2 or TRBV6-3, with D hard to call. CDR3 length: 12 residues. Germline V gives CDR1 MNHEY, CDR2 SVGEGT. In DNA, the CDR3 is TGTGCCAGCAGTACCTCCGACAATGAGCAGTTCCTC. Its protein product is CASSTSDNEQFL.

This clonotype was detected many times. V gene TRBV5-1 combines with J gene TRBJ2-7, with D unclear. The germline CDR1 and CDR2 sequences are SGHRS and YFSETQ. This CDR3 comprises 12 residues. Trimming took off 2 bases at V and 6 bases at J, with 9 bases between the two ends. The CDR3 coding sequence is TGCGCCAGCAGCTTTGGCGGATCCGAGCAGTACTTC. It encodes CASSFGGSEQYF.

This clonotype was counted a few times. The genes are TRBV7-3 and TRBJ2-2; 8 positions agree with TRBD1. The V and J ends lost 5 bases and 5 bases, in that order; junction bases with no gene match: 7. There are 15 residues in the CDR3. Germline CDR1 and CDR2: SGHTA and FQGTGA. The CDR3: CASSMTGVETGELFF. The CDR3 DNA follows: TGTGCCAGCAGCATGACAGGGGTTGAAACCGGGGAGCTGTTTTTT.

A few counts support this clonotype. The chain joins TRBV27 to TRBJ1-5; the D is unclear. Trimming took off 3 bases at V and 1 base at J, with 7 bases between the two ends. Per the germline V gene, CDR1 is MNHEY and CDR2 is SMNVEV (reference sequence). The CDR3 consists of 14 residues. This CDR3 is CASSLRGSNQPQHF. The CDR3 DNA sequence: TGTGCCAGCAGTTTGCGGGGAAGCAATCAGCCCCAGCATTTT.

The CDR3 here is CASSLPGPALLQYF. CDR3 nucleotide sequence: TGTGCCAGCAGTTTGCCGGGACCCGCCCTATTGCAGTACTTC. The chain joins TRBV28 to TRBJ2-7; either TRBD1 or TRBD2 may fit D (5 bases each). Trimming left V 3 bases short and J 9 bases short, with 18 bases between. The CDR3 is 14 residues long. Germline values: CDR1 MDHEN, CDR2 SYDVKM.

In its sample, this clonotype was seen many times. The gene calls are TRBV29-1 and TRBJ1-2; unclear D gene. The germline V gene has CDR1 SQVTM and CDR2 ANQGSEA. Between the trimmed V and J ends, which lost 7 bases and 5 bases, there was a span of 11 bases. The length of the CDR3 is 11 residues. CDR3 in amino acids: CSARADYGYTF. CDR3 in DNA: TGCAGCGCCAGAGCAGATTATGGCTACACCTTC.

This CDR3 reads CASRRTPNEKLFF. DNA for the CDR3: TGCGCCAGCCGTCGGACACCTAATGAAAAACTGTTTTTT. The chain is built from TRBV5-1 and TRBJ1-4, with D maybe TRBD1 (5 bases). The CDR3 length is 13 residues. Germline V gives CDR1 SGHRS, CDR2 YFSETQ. V gave up 7 bases and J gave up 3 bases, with 10 bases separating them.

This clonotype was counted only a few times. The rearrangement joins TRBV11-3 to TRBJ2-1; D is uncertain. The V end was cut by 1 base, the J end by 5 bases, with 15 bases between. Germline loops: CDR1 SGHNT, CDR2 YENEEA. This CDR3 is built from 16 residues. CDR3 DNA sequence: TGTGCCAGCAGCTTAGCGGAAGGACCCCTGGACAATGAGCAGTTCTTC. Residues: CASSLAEGPLDNEQFF.

This chain uses TRBV7-8 with TRBJ2-5; D not certain. The V gene's germline CDR1 is SGHVS and CDR2 FQNEAQ. The CDR3 has 12 residues. Between the trimmed V and J ends, which lost 5 bases and 1 base, there was a span of 5 bases. DNA for the CDR3: TGTGCCAGCAGCCGGCTCCAAGAGACCCAGTACTTC. Translating it yields CASSRLQETQYF.

This rearrangement joins TRBV7-6 to TRBJ2-2; a possible D gene is TRBD1 (5 bases). V was trimmed by 1 base and J by 5 bases, leaving 23 bases between them. CDR1 is SGHVS, CDR2 FNYEAQ, per germline. This CDR3 has 19 amino acids. CDR3 in amino acids: CASSLESGAASFGTGELFF. The CDR3 bases are TGTGCCAGCAGCTTAGAATCTGGGGCAGCCTCGTTTGGGACCGGGGAGCTGTTTTTT.

The V and J genes are TRBV5-6 and TRBJ1-3; 9 bases are shared with TRBD1. V lost 8 bases to trimming and J lost 6 bases; unmatched junction nucleotides: 15. The CDR3 is 16 residues long. Looked up from germline, CDR1 is SGHDT and CDR2 is YYEEEE. CDR3 in DNA: TGTGCCAGGAGGAGCCATCACAGGGGGCCTGAAAACACCATATATTTT. It encodes CARRSHHRGPENTIYF. Complete variable domain (other parts from reference TRBV5-6 and TRBJ1-3): DAGVTQSPTHLIKTRGQQVTLRCSPKSGHDTVSWYQQALGQGPQFIFQYYEEEERQRGNFPDRFSGHQFPNYSSELNVNALLLGDSALYLCARRSHHRGPENTIYFGEGSWLTVV.

For the CDR3, the DNA is TGTGCCAGCAGTTCGCTGCCTAGCGGGATCAATGAGCAGTTCTTC. This gives the protein CASSSLPSGINEQFF. This chain joins TRBV27 and TRBJ2-1, with TRBD2 matching over 9 bases. The germline V gene has CDR1 MNHEY and CDR2 SMNVEV (reference sequence). The CDR3 has 15 residues. V shed 4 bases and J 6 bases; nucleotides not matched to a gene: 7.

The rearrangement joins TRBV6-1 to TRBJ1-2; D possibly corresponds to TRBD1 (5 bases). The V gene lost 0 bases and the J gene lost 1 base, with 15 bases spanning the gap. This CDR3 has 17 residues. The germline CDR1 and CDR2 sequences are MNHNS and SASEGT. CDR3 residues: CASSEAMGSQVNYGYTF. CDR3 nucleotide sequence: TGTGCCAGCAGTGAAGCGATGGGTTCACAGGTTAACTATGGCTACACCTTC.

There are a few counts of this clonotype. The V gene is TRBV7-3, the J gene TRBJ2-2, with 9 bases fitting TRBD1. V dropped 5 bases and J dropped 7; count of bases not matched to a gene: 11. This CDR3 is 16 amino acids long. The germline gives CDR1 SGHTA, CDR2 FQGTGA. CDR3 coding DNA: TGTGCCAGCAGCCCCGGGACAGGGAGTGCGGGCGGGGAGCTGTTTTTT. Protein: CASSPGTGSAGGELFF. The full variable domain, in which reference TRBV7-3 and TRBJ2-2 provide the parts outside the CDR3, is GAGVSQTPSNKVTEKGKYVELRCDPISGHTALYWYRQSLGQGPEFLIYFQGTGAADDSGLPNDRFFAVRPEGSVSTLKIQRTERGDSAVYLCASSPGTGSAGGELFFGEGSRLTVL.

In the case of this clonotype: A read error is possible here, since a much larger clone lies one base away. The rearrangement links TRBV12-3 or TRBV12-4 to TRBJ1-6; 9 bases are shared with TRBD1. The CDR3 extends over 14 amino acids. The CDR3 sequence: CASGLDRGNSPLHF. The CDR3 DNA sequence: TGTGCCAGCGGTTTGGACAGGGGAAACTCACCCCTCCACTTT.

Regarding this clonotype: The junction does not match germline at one end; this may be a read error. The chain employs TRBV28 and TRBJ2-7; D unresolved. CDR1 is MDHEN, CDR2 SYDVKM, per germline. This CDR3 is built from 14 residues. The CDR3 bases are TGTGCCAGCATCGAAAAGGGCAGCCCCTACGAGCAGTGCTTC. As protein: CASIEKGSPYEQCF.

The chain has TRBV6-1 and TRBJ2-7; possibly TRBD1 or TRBD2 for D (6 bases each). V shed 6 bases and J shed 0 bases, with 9 bases lying between them. Germline V lookup: CDR1 MNHNS, CDR2 SASEGT. This CDR3 is built from 13 residues. The CDR3 protein is CASRRDNSYEQYF. The CDR3 region has the DNA TGTGCCAGCAGGCGGGACAACTCCTACGAGCAGTACTTC.

The rearrangement uses TRBV27 and TRBJ2-7, with TRBD1 matching 10 bases. Trimming took 5 bases from V and 5 from J; bases not matched to a gene: 9. This CDR3 spans 15 amino acids. Germline assignment: CDR1 MNHEY and CDR2 SMNVEV (reference sequence). The CDR3 coding sequence is TGTGCCAGCAGTCCGACAGGGGGCGAATTAGACGAGCAGTACTTC. Its protein is CASSPTGGELDEQYF.